This T cell receptor (beta chain) was recovered during a study of CD8 T cells in ankylosing spondylitis. Ten or more counts support this clonotype. No antigen is known for it. Points from the study as a whole: Several of the motif variants were reported before in synovial fluid and blood from reactive arthritis. It appeared that ankylosing spondylitis blood was characterized by a TCR beta motif of several highly homologous variants. Relatively scarce in peripheral blood, disease-linked clones were CD8+. The authors reported significant enrichment of disease-linked clones in matched ankylosing spondylitis synovial fluid.

Libraries for TCR beta were made by quantitative 5'-RACE with molecular barcodes. TCRdb analysed the 5' RACE reads with MiXCR anew, one entry per CDR3 protein. The sample yields 700,000 or so distinct CDR3 sequences, roughly 20% seen once. This CDR3 is built from 17 residues. Trimming removed 6 bases from V and 2 bases from J; junction bases left unmatched: 14. The sequenced sample was blood, either unsorted or a sorted T cell fraction (not recorded which). The sequence came from a male donor with ankylosing spondylitis. The chain recombines TRBV12-3 or TRBV12-4 with TRBJ2-3; 7 bases are a match to TRBD2. In DNA, the CDR3 is TGTGCCAGCAGCCTAACAAGAGCTAGCGGTGACACAGATACGCAGTATTTT. It translates to CASSLTRASGDTDTQYF.